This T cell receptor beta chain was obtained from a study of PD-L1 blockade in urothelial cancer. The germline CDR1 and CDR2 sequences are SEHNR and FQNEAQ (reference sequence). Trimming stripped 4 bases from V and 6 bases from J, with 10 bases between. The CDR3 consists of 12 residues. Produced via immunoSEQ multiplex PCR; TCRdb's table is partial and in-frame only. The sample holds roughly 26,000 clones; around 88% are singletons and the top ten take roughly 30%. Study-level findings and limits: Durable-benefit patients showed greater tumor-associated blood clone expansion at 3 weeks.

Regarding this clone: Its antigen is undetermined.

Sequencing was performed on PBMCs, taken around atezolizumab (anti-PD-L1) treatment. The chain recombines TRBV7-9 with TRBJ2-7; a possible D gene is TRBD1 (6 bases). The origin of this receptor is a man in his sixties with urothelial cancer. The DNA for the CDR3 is TGTGCCAGCAGCTCCGGGACAATCGAGCAGTACTTC. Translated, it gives CASSSGTIEQYF.